This record concerns one T cell receptor beta chain sequence. Its antigen is currently unknown. Trimming took 7 bases from V and 7 from J, leaving 10 bases between them. Germline CDR1 reads MNHEY; CDR2 reads SVGEGT. CDR3 length: 11 amino acids. The data were obtained in a study of response to subunit inactivated influenza vaccine. Study observations and caveats: Researchers suggested that each seasonal influenza vaccination recruits few new T cells.

TCRdb ran MiXCR on the RT-PCR reads and lists one entry per CDR3 protein. The sample has roughly 650,000 distinct CDR3 sequences, around 13% seen once. Specimen: PBMCs from blood, collected less than 15 days before vaccination. This chain uses TRBV6-2 or TRBV6-3 with TRBJ1-1; no firm D call. The origin of this receptor is a man aged 45-60 years who received an inactivated influenza vaccine. CDR3 amino acids: CASIRGLEAFF. In DNA form, the CDR3 reads TGTGCCAGCATCAGAGGGCTTGAAGCTTTCTTT.